This T cell receptor (beta chain) was recovered during a study of blood T cells in healthy people across ages. Study-level points and caveats: As age increased, TCR beta diversity per million T cells fell in a roughly linear fashion. More naive CD4+ cells and higher diversity were found in long-lived than in aged donors.

This CDR3 is 16 amino acids long. V was clipped by 5 bases and J by 1 base, with 16 bases between them. Germline-derived CDR1 and CDR2 are SGHTA and FQGNSA. Together with a sample-barcoded 5' primer, a J-beta primer mix was included in a second PCR lasting about 7 to 11 cycles. TCRdb reprocessed the 5' RACE reads with MiXCR, giving one entry per CDR3 protein. The sample lists roughly 2 million distinct CDR3 sequences, around half occurring once. Points on this clonotype: Its specificity is unknown.

The donors, all healthy, were Caucasians living in Russia, aged roughly 6 to 100. The TCR comes from a woman in her thirties or forties in good health. Specimen: blood. The chain combines TRBV7-2 with TRBJ2-3; D gene unclear. CDR3 bases: TGTGCCAGCAGCCCGTCGGCGGCTAGACGCACAGATACGCAGTATTTT. It yields the protein CASSPSAARRTDTQYF.